One sample yielded the 30 T cell receptor beta chains listed below, sequenced in a study of patients and donors after allogeneic stem cell transplantation. From the RT-PCR reads, TCRdb called clonotypes with MiXCR, one entry per CDR3 protein. The table includes 200,000 to 250,000 distinct CDR3 sequences, roughly 14% detected once. The specimen sequenced was blood, either unsorted or a sorted T cell fraction (not recorded which). The receptor source for this set is a human donor who was either an allogeneic HSCT recipient or a stem cell or donor lymphocyte infusion donor (not recorded which). It is not recorded whose cells these are; they may come from a transplant donor.

This clonotype showed up just a few times. The gene calls are TRBV6-5 and TRBJ1-1; D gene uncertain. Trimming removed 0 bases from V and 3 bases from J, with 5 bases in between. CDR1 is MNHEY, CDR2 SVGAGI, per germline. The CDR3 has 13 amino acids. The CDR3 DNA reads TGTGCCAGCAGTTACTCTACGGACACTGAAGCTTTCTTT. It yields the protein CASSYSTDTEAFF.

This clonotype showed up many times. The V call is TRBV4-1, the J call TRBJ1-5; D is possibly TRBD1 (5 bases). This CDR3 is 18 amino acids long. Trimming took off 4 bases at V and 3 bases at J, with 22 bases between the two ends. Germline V gene sequence: CDR1 MGHRA, CDR2 YSYEKL. CDR3 sequence (DNA): TGCGCCAGCAGCCCTTATCCCTCACAAGACAGACCCAATCAGCCCCAGCATTTT. Residues: CASSPYPSQDRPNQPQHF.

This chain joins TRBV29-1 and TRBJ2-1; 10 positions match TRBD2. The J segment lost 5 bases and the V segment lost 7 bases, leaving 5 bases of the junction unmatched. This CDR3 region has 13 residues. Looked up from germline, CDR1 is SQVTM and CDR2 is ANQGSEA. CDR3 nucleotide sequence: TGCAGCGGCAGGACTAGCGGCGACAATGAGCAGTTCTTC. Amino acids: CSGRTSGDNEQFF.

The genes are TRBV6-1 and TRBJ2-7; D perhaps matches TRBD2 (5 bases). V lost 8 bases, J lost 3 bases, and 11 bases lay in between. Per the germline V gene, CDR1 is MNHNS and CDR2 is SASEGT. The CDR3 sequence is 12 residues long. The CDR3 loop is CASQRRDYEQYF. The DNA of the CDR3 is TGTGCCAGCCAAAGACGGGACTACGAGCAGTACTTC.

The table lists this clonotype with a few counts. The chain employs TRBV29-1 and TRBJ1-1; D call uncertain. V shed 7 bases and J shed 4 bases, with 13 bases lying between them. Germline CDR1 reads SQVTM; CDR2 reads ANQGSEA. The CDR3 is 12 amino acids. The CDR3 DNA sequence: TGCAGCGGGCTCGAGAGAGGCACTGAAGCTTTCTTT. Its protein is CSGLERGTEAFF.

This clonotype was counted only a few times. J is TRBJ2-5 and V is TRBV4-3; 11 bases fit TRBD2. The CDR3 has 15 amino acids. The germline gives CDR1 LGHNA, CDR2 YSLEER. V shed 2 bases and J 5 bases; nucleotides not matched to a gene: 4. The CDR3 loop is CASSQMASGGETQYF. The CDR3 nucleotides read TGCGCCAGCAGCCAAATGGCTAGCGGGGGGGAGACCCAGTACTTC.

The chain combines TRBV30 with TRBJ1-4; D is uncertain. Germline lookup yields CDR1 GTSNPN and CDR2 SVGIG (reference sequence). V was clipped by 6 bases and J by 0 bases, with 11 bases between them. CDR3 length: 14 amino acids. The CDR3 loop reads CACPNKATNEKLFF. The CDR3 bases are TGTGCCTGCCCCAACAAAGCAACTAATGAAAAACTGTTTTTT.

The chain recombines TRBV4-3 with TRBJ2-3; D is perhaps TRBD1 or TRBD2 (6 bases each). The germline CDR1 and CDR2 sequences are LGHNA and YSLEER. The CDR3 length is 16 residues. The ends were cut back, 3 bases at V and 0 bases at J, with 13 bases in the middle. This CDR3 reads CASSHGGPRSTDTQYF. DNA of the CDR3: TGCGCCAGCAGCCATGGGGGGCCCAGGAGCACAGATACGCAGTATTTT.

This clonotype was recorded a few times. The chain employs TRBV7-9 and TRBJ2-7; D assignment may be TRBD1 or TRBD2 (5 bases each). The CDR3 runs 12 residues. Germline-derived CDR1 and CDR2 are SEHNR and FQNEAQ (reference sequence). With 5 bases removed from V and 6 bases from J, the gap between germline ends came to 11 bases. CDR3 DNA sequence: TGTGCCAGCAGCGGGCCGAGGGGCGAGCAGTACTTC. This sequence encodes CASSGPRGEQYF.

The gene calls are TRBV6-4 and TRBJ1-1; D unclear. The V end lost 9 bases, the J end lost 1 base, and 6 bases lay between the germline ends. The V gene's germline CDR1 is MRHNA and CDR2 SNTAGT. CDR3 length: 11 residues. The CDR3 spells CARGSNTEAFF. CDR3 sequence (DNA): TGTGCCAGAGGGTCGAACACTGAAGCTTTCTTT.

This clonotype was found many times. This rearrangement joins TRBV6-1 to TRBJ2-4, with D possibly TRBD1 on 5 matching bases. V was clipped by 1 base and J by 2 bases, with 12 bases between them. Germline CDR1 reads MNHNS; CDR2 reads SASEGT. The CDR3 is made up of 16 amino acids. The CDR3 protein is CASSEEGKVTKNIQYF. The CDR3 DNA sequence: TGTGCCAGCAGTGAAGAGGGGAAAGTGACCAAAAACATTCAGTACTTC.

Regarding this clonotype: A much bigger clone sits one base away, suggesting this may be a read error. The V gene is TRBV28, the J gene TRBJ2-3; the D gene is possibly TRBD2 (6 bases). V was shortened by 3 bases and J by 0 bases, with 16 bases between the two germline ends. Per the germline V gene, CDR1 is MDHEN and CDR2 is SYDVKM. The CDR3 totals 17 residues. The CDR3 spells CASSLVQAGSSTDTQYF. The CDR3 coding sequence is TGTGCCAGCAGTTTGGTGCAGGCGGGGTCTAGCACAGATACGCAGTATTTT.

This clonotype was found many times. The rearrangement uses TRBV20-1 and TRBJ2-2; D call uncertain. The CDR3 loop spans 15 amino acids. V lost 5 bases, J lost 3 bases, and 16 bases lay in between. The V gene's germline CDR1 is DFQATT and CDR2 SNEGSKA (reference sequence). The CDR3 loop is CSALEFPNYTGELFF. CDR3 coding DNA: TGCAGTGCTCTAGAATTCCCAAACTACACCGGGGAGCTGTTTTTT.

This clonotype has just a few counts. V and J are TRBV29-1 and TRBJ1-5, with D maybe TRBD1 (6 bases). The CDR3 spans 12 residues. CDR1 is SQVTM, CDR2 ANQGSEA, per germline. V lost 4 bases, J lost 6 bases, and 10 bases lay in between. The DNA of the CDR3 is TGCAGCGTTGCAACAGGGATTCAGCCCCAGCATTTT. This translates into CSVATGIQPQHF.

This rearrangement joins TRBV7-2 to TRBJ1-2; 7 bases agree with TRBD1. Per the germline V gene, CDR1 is SGHTA and CDR2 is FQGNSA. This CDR3 region has 15 residues. J was trimmed by 2 bases and V by 5 bases; bases with no gene match: 8. CDR3 bases: TGTGCCAGCAGCCCTAGTGGGACAGAGAACTATGGCTACACCTTC. Amino acids: CASSPSGTENYGYTF. Combining the CDR3 with reference TRBV7-2 and TRBJ1-2 gives the whole variable domain GAGVSQSPSNKVTEKGKDVELRCDPISGHTALYWYRQSLGQGLEFLIYFQGNSAPDKSGLPSDRFSAERTGGSVSTLTIQRTQQEDSAVYLCASSPSGTENYGYTFGSGTRLTVV.

This clonotype has only a few counts. V is TRBV28 and J is TRBJ1-5, with D tentatively TRBD1 (6 bases). The CDR3 totals 15 residues. Trimming took off 5 bases at V and 5 bases at J, with 16 bases between the two ends. The germline V gene encodes CDR1 MDHEN and CDR2 SYDVKM. The CDR3 here is CASSPEGGRDQPQHF. The CDR3 nucleotides read TGTGCCAGCAGTCCCGAAGGGGGAAGGGATCAGCCCCAGCATTTT.

In this sample, this clonotype turned up a few times. CDR3 sequence: CASSWDRANTGELFF. In DNA, the CDR3 is TGTGCCAGCAGCTGGGACAGGGCCAACACCGGGGAGCTGTTTTTT. The chain employs TRBV11-2 and TRBJ2-2, with 9 bases lining up with TRBD1. This CDR3 comprises 15 residues. Trimming at V came to 4 bases and at J to 2 bases, leaving 2 bases not matched to a gene. From germline, CDR1 is SGHAT and CDR2 FQNNGV.

The chain is built from TRBV4-1 and TRBJ2-3, with a weak D call TRBD2 (5 bases). V lost 4 bases and J lost 0, with 17 bases in between. The CDR3 has 17 amino acids. Looked up from germline, CDR1 is MGHRA and CDR2 is YSYEKL. The CDR3 DNA follows: TGCGCCAGCAGCCCCAAATGGCTAGGAGGAAGCACAGATACGCAGTATTTT. Translating gives CASSPKWLGGSTDTQYF.

The table lists this clonotype with a few counts. The genes are TRBV3-1 and TRBJ2-7, with D tentatively TRBD1 or TRBD2 (5 bases each). Trimming removed 1 base at V and 7 bases at J, with 17 bases between. Germline V lookup: CDR1 LGHDT, CDR2 YNNKEL (reference sequence). This CDR3 has 15 amino acids. CDR3 sequence: CASSQVGDRTREQYF. For the CDR3, the DNA is TGTGCCAGCAGCCAAGTTGGGGACCGGACGCGTGAGCAGTACTTC.

This clonotype was recorded many times. The chain joins TRBV12-3 or TRBV12-4 to TRBJ1-1; TRBD1 might be the D (5 bases). Trimming removed 7 bases at V and 4 bases at J, with 13 bases between. The CDR3 is 13 amino acids. For the CDR3, the DNA is TGTGCCAGCAACCGAGGGGTGGGCACTGAAGCTTTCTTT. Translated, it gives CASNRGVGTEAFF.

This clonotype was detected ten times or more. V is TRBV20-1 and J is TRBJ2-1, with 14 bases lining up with TRBD2. The CDR3 contains 15 residues. The V and J ends lost 5 bases and 9 bases, in that order; junction bases with no gene match: 9. Per germline, CDR1 DFQATT and CDR2 SNEGSKA (reference sequence). CDR3 protein: CSAQHGTSGSSEQFF. CDR3 coding DNA: TGCAGTGCTCAACACGGGACTAGCGGGAGTAGTGAGCAGTTCTTC.

This clonotype was observed a handful of times. The chain carries TRBV5-6 and TRBJ1-2; no clear D gene. The CDR3 is 13 residues long. Per germline, CDR1 SGHDT and CDR2 YYEEEE. The V and J ends lost 10 bases and 3 bases respectively, with 16 bases between them. The CDR3 protein is CASQERSDYGYTF. The CDR3, as DNA: TGTGCCTCCCAGGAGCGTTCCGACTATGGCTACACCTTC. The variable domain in full, completed from reference TRBV5-6 and TRBJ1-2, reads DAGVTQSPTHLIKTRGQQVTLRCSPKSGHDTVSWYQQALGQGPQFIFQYYEEEERQRGNFPDRFSGHQFPNYSSELNVNALLLGDSALYLCASQERSDYGYTFGSGTRLTVV.

At least ten counts were recorded for this clonotype. The J gene is TRBJ2-2, the V gene TRBV11-2; D is perhaps TRBD2 (7 bases). This CDR3 contains 17 residues. Between the trimmed V and J ends, which lost 3 bases and 4 bases, there was a span of 18 bases. In germline, CDR1 is SGHAT, CDR2 FQNNGV. The CDR3 nucleotides read TGTGCCAGCAGCTTGCGCGGGGGCCATAGCCCCACCGGGGAGCTGTTTTTT. Protein: CASSLRGGHSPTGELFF.

The chain uses TRBV12-3 or TRBV12-4 and TRBJ1-1; the D gene is possibly TRBD1 (6 bases). The CDR3 contains 14 residues. The V and J ends lost 6 bases and 5 bases respectively, with 16 bases between them. Written as DNA, the CDR3 is TGTGCCAGCAGCCAAAGGGGGGCGAGGACTGAAGCTTTCTTT. It codes for CASSQRGARTEAFF.

The gene calls are TRBV6-1 and TRBJ1-2, with TRBD1 matching 8 bases. Unmatched junction bases numbered 7, after V lost 6 bases and J lost 7 bases. This CDR3 comprises 13 residues. The germline CDR1 and CDR2 sequences are MNHNS and SASEGT. CDR3 DNA sequence: TGTGCCAGCAGGATCGCTACAGGGGGTGGCTACACCTTC. Its protein is CASRIATGGGYTF.

This clonotype was observed at least ten times. V usage is TRBV24-1 and J usage is TRBJ1-1; D uncertain. This CDR3 is built from 11 residues. Germline CDR1 is KGHDR and CDR2 is SFDVKD. V dropped 4 bases and J dropped 9 bases, with 8 bases sitting between them. For the CDR3, the DNA is TGTGCCACCAGTGAGGGGAACAAAGCTTTCTTT. Its translation: CATSEGNKAFF.

This clonotype was found many times. V is TRBV20-1 and J is TRBJ2-5, with D unresolved. CDR1 is DFQATT, CDR2 SNEGSKA, per germline (reference sequence). CDR3 length: 15 residues. V was clipped by 0 bases and J by 4 bases, with 15 bases between them. This chain's CDR3 is CSARDVASDRETQYF. CDR3 bases: TGCAGTGCTAGAGATGTGGCGAGCGACCGAGAGACCCAGTACTTC.

The chain joins TRBV3-1 to TRBJ1-5, with TRBD1 as a possible D gene (6 bases). CDR1 and CDR2 (germline): LGHDT, YNNKEL (reference sequence). The CDR3 has 15 residues. The V end was cut by 1 base, the J end by 6 bases, with 13 bases between. CDR3 nucleotide sequence: TGTGCCAGCAGCCAAGGACAGGCAGGAGGTCAGCCCCAGCATTTT. This encodes CASSQGQAGGQPQHF. The full variable domain, completed using reference TRBV3-1 and TRBJ1-5, is DTAVSQTPKYLVTQMGNDKSIKCEQNLGHDTMYWYKQDSKKFLKIMFSYNNKELIINETVPNRFSPKSPDKAHLNLHINSLELGDSAVYFCASSQGQAGGQPQHFGDGTRLSIL.

The table lists this clonotype with a few counts. The J gene is TRBJ2-5, the V gene TRBV29-1; 8 bases line up with TRBD2. The CDR3 contains 15 residues. CDR1 is SQVTM, CDR2 ANQGSEA, per germline. With 8 bases clipped from V and 0 bases from J, the junction kept 11 bases outside the gene matches. CDR3 sequence reads: CSSRDGRANQETQYF. The DNA of the CDR3 is TGCAGCTCCCGGGACGGGAGGGCCAACCAAGAGACCCAGTACTTC.

This clonotype was seen more than once but under ten times. J is TRBJ2-5 and V is TRBV5-4; no firm D call. Germline CDR1 SGHNT, CDR2 YYREEE (reference sequence). The length of the CDR3 is 14 residues. V lost 0 bases, J lost 1 base, and 7 bases lay in between. CDR3 region: CASSLVTVQETQYF. CDR3 in DNA: TGTGCCAGCAGCTTGGTTACCGTCCAAGAGACCCAGTACTTC.